This paragraph covers one TCR beta chain sequence. Its antigen is still unknown. The germline V and J ends were trimmed by 7 bases and 10 bases, with 14 bases remaining between them. The V gene's germline CDR1 is GTSNPN and CDR2 SVGIG (reference sequence). The CDR3 runs 12 residues. This sample stems from a study of T cell responses to AZD1222 COVID-19 vaccine. General study findings and limits: Among those given AZD1222, only five or six were seropositive at baseline. Clonal diversity was possibly underestimated, and white British individuals and females predominated among donors.

This table comes from immunoSEQ multiplex PCR, and its TCRdb copy is limited to in-frame clones, with some not included. Of 150,000 to 200,000 clones listed, roughly 91% were seen once; the top ten hold about 6.5%. The sequencing here drew on peripheral blood, taken 28 days after the second AZD1222 dose. The TCR comes from an adult who received the AZD1222 COVID-19 vaccine. V is TRBV30 and J is TRBJ1-6; D gene unclear. This CDR3 reads CASGFGSSPLHF. The DNA of the CDR3 is TGTGCCTCGGGGTTTGGGTCATCACCCCTCCACTTT.